This paragraph reports one T cell receptor beta chain. Its antigen is unknown. The data were obtained in a study of Ad26.COV2.S vaccination and SARS-CoV-2 variants. Background on the study: Donor joined the COV1001 Ad26.COV2.S trial arm. Findings of the study overall: Greater spike-specific TCR breadth was seen in vaccine recipients than in placebo recipients. Vaccine and placebo recipients had comparable breadth of non-spike TCRs.

Method: immunoSEQ multiplex PCR; TCRdb's copy keeps in-frame clones and lacks some. The table includes 350,000 to 450,000 clones, about nine tenths detected once. Germline CDR1 MDHEN, CDR2 SYDVKM. The V end lost 4 bases, the J end lost 2 bases, and 12 bases lay between the germline ends. The CDR3 has 14 residues. Treatment of the sample: about 20 received Ad26.COV2.S at low or high dose, single or two shots; roughly five received placebo; per-sample allocation not given. On day 63 after the first injection, vaccine and placebo recipients gave samples. In Boston, an adult donor aged 18-55 years took part.

The source material was peripheral blood, sampled in a trial of Ad26.COV2.S vaccine versus placebo. The chain has TRBV28 and TRBJ2-7, with TRBD1 as a possible D gene (6 bases). The TCR comes from a person aged 18-65 years who received the Ad26.COV2.S COVID-19 vaccine or a placebo. This CDR3 is CASSSDSGTYEQYF. The CDR3 region has the DNA TGTGCCAGCAGTTCGGACAGTGGGACCTACGAGCAGTACTTC.